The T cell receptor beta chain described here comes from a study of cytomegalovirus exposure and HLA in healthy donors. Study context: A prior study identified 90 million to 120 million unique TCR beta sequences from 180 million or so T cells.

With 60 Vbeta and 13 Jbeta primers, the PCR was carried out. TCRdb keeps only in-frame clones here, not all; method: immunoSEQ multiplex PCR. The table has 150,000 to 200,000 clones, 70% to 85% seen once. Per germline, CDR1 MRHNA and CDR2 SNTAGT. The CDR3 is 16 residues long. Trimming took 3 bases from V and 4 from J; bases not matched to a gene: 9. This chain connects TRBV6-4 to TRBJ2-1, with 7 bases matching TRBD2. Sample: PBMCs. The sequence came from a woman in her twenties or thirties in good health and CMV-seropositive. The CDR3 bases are TGTGCCAGCAGTGATCGGTCTGCGGGGGATTACAATGAGCAGTTCTTC. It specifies CASSDRSAGDYNEQFF.